The 2 T cell receptor beta chains presented below share a single source sample, sequenced in a study of CD8+CD57+ T cells in acquired aplastic anemia. TCR beta VDJ and CDR3 profiles were obtained from a genomic DNA template. Each CDR3 protein is one row after TCRdb ran MiXCR on the reads. The sample carries 200,000 to 250,000 distinct CDR3 sequences, around 32% recorded once. The specimen sequenced was sorted CD4+, CD8+, or CD8+CD57+ T cells (not recorded which) from PBMCs. All receptors come from a human donor in good health, serving as a control.

Regarding this clonotype: A much larger clone lies a single base off, so this may be a read error. The gene calls are TRBV16 and TRBJ1-2; 8 bases fit TRBD1. Germline loops: CDR1 KGHSY, CDR2 FQNENV. The CDR3 has 16 amino acids. The chain's CDR3 is CACSQFRDRGGYGYTF. The CDR3 DNA follows: TGTGCCTGCAGCCAATTTCGAGACAGGGGCGGCTATGGCTACACCTTC.

This clonotype was detected ten times or more. CDR3 residues: CASSQQGSYEQYF. CDR3 bases: TGTGCCAGCAGCCAACAGGGGTCCTACGAGCAGTACTTC. The rearrangement uses TRBV4-2 and TRBJ2-7; perhaps TRBD1 as D (6 bases). Trimming cost V 2 bases and J 1 base, with 6 bases left between them. The CDR3 has 13 amino acids. Germline CDR1 LGHNA, CDR2 YNFKEQ.